This T cell receptor beta chain was captured in a study of beta chain features in type 1 diabetes. V lost 6 bases and J lost 5, with 31 bases in between. CDR1 is SQVTM, CDR2 ANQGSEA, per germline. The CDR3 consists of 18 residues. Reverse transcription of all isolated RNA meant that expressed TCRB transcripts were sequenced. Only in-frame clones appear in the TCRdb table, and some are missing; sequencing was by immunoSEQ multiplex PCR. The data contain 300,000 to 450,000 clones, around 12% of them singletons. Regarding the study as a whole: Compared to healthy donors, patients appeared to have naive, central memory and Treg TCRB repertoires that were more alike. Sequencing used cDNA, and cells with high TCR expression could therefore be over-represented.

A few counts support this clone. Its antigen is undetermined. The clonotype originates from a young man in good health. The rearrangement links TRBV29-1 to TRBJ1-2, with a tentative D call TRBD1 (6 bases). Sequencing input: naive CD4+ T cells from blood. As DNA, the CDR3 is TGCAGCGTCGTAACTATTAAAACTACAGGGAAGATGGGATATGGCTACACCTTC. This codes for CSVVTIKTTGKMGYGYTF.